This section outlines one T cell receptor (beta chain) sequence together with its context. Its matching antigen is unknown. TCRbeta library preparation incorporated unique molecular identifiers. TCRdb passed the PCR reads through MiXCR, listing each CDR3 protein once. The sample records under 750,000 distinct CDR3 sequences, under 30% being singletons. There are 17 residues in the CDR3. The V end lost 2 bases, the J end lost 1 base, and 15 bases lay between the germline ends. Germline V gene lookup returns CDR1 SGHTA and CDR2 FQGNSA. These data originate in a study of T-cell reconstitution after alpha-beta-depleted transplantation in children. Findings of the study overall: In some patients, recipient T cells and intrathymic progenitors surviving conditioning explained high day-60 diversity. Most T-cell counts and diversity one year after the transplant came from T cells that were newly produced.

The V call is TRBV7-2, the J call TRBJ2-1, with D unresolved. Sequences were derived from PBMCs, mostly from graft donor cells, sampled 360 days after TCRalphabeta/CD19-depleted stem cell transplant. The TCR comes from a boy under two years old who had a stem cell transplant for acute myeloid leukemia, so the T cells may come from the graft donor. CDR3 sequence: CASSLLHWLSSYNEQFF. CDR3 DNA sequence: TGTGCCAGCAGCTTACTGCACTGGCTATCGTCCTACAATGAGCAGTTCTTC.